The next 26 T cell receptor beta chains were all read from a single sample in a study of regulatory T cells in long-lasting Graves disease. Building of the TCR beta libraries involved iRepertoire HTBI primers and Arm-PCR of CDR3 regions. Using its own MiXCR run on the multiplex PCR reads, TCRdb lists one record per CDR3 protein. The sample holds 700,000 or so distinct CDR3 sequences, around 32% seen once. Time point defined: persistent/refractory GD, antithyroid drugs over 5 years with positive TRAb. Extracted PBMC RNA gave rise to the TCR library. The specimen comprised peripheral blood mononuclear cells (PBMCs), sampled when the disease was refractory, from a patient treated with antithyroid drugs. The receptors here all came from a female donor with Graves disease.

This rearrangement joins TRBV18 to TRBJ1-2; D uncertain. V lost 0 bases and J lost 2, with 10 bases in between. This CDR3 region has 15 residues. In germline, CDR1 is KGHSH, CDR2 LQKENI. The CDR3 coding sequence is TGTGCCAGCTCACCACCGGTTCGGCAGAACTATGGCTACACCTTC. This gives the protein CASSPPVRQNYGYTF.

On this clonotype: One end of the junction is discordant with germline, which a read error may explain. The gene calls are TRBV6-1 and TRBJ2-2, with D unclear. The CDR3 is 14 residues long. CDR1 is MNHNS, CDR2 SASEGT, per germline. CDR3 sequence: CASRPGLGTGELFF. CDR3 nucleotide sequence: TGCGCCTCCCGTCCCGGGCTGGGCACCGGGGAGCTGTTTTTT.

This clonotype was detected a few times. This rearrangement joins TRBV19 to TRBJ1-2; 8 bases agree with TRBD1. J gave up 2 bases and V 9 bases, and 8 bases lay outside the gene matches. Germline V gives CDR1 LNHDA, CDR2 SQIVND (reference sequence). The CDR3 covers 14 residues. CDR3 nucleotide sequence: TGTGCCAGCAGGGACAGGAGAGCGAACTATGGCTACACCTTC. This encodes CASRDRRANYGYTF.

The chain has TRBV27 and TRBJ2-3, with 9 positions matching TRBD1. Germline trimming cut 2 bases from V and 6 bases from J; bases unmatched to any gene: 3. The CDR3 has 14 amino acids. The germline V gene encodes CDR1 MNHEY and CDR2 SMNVEV (reference sequence). The CDR3 bases are TGTGCCAGCAGTTTAAGGACAGGGGTTGATACGCAGTATTTT. Translating it yields CASSLRTGVDTQYF.

The V call is TRBV19, the J call TRBJ2-7; the D is unclear. CDR1 LNHDA and CDR2 SQIVND come from the germline V gene (reference sequence). The CDR3 runs to 15 residues. V was clipped by 2 bases and J by 2 bases, with 13 bases between them. The CDR3 reads CASSILTSSPYEQYF. CDR3 in DNA: TGTGCCAGTAGTATACTAACTTCCTCCCCCTACGAGCAGTACTTC.

The rearrangement links TRBV27 to TRBJ2-4; 12 positions agree with TRBD2. This CDR3 region has 15 residues. Germline loops: CDR1 MNHEY, CDR2 SMNVEV (reference sequence). The trim removed 4 bases at V and 5 bases at J, leaving 3 bases unmatched. The CDR3 DNA follows: TGTGCCAGCAGTTCCCTAGCGGGAGGGGAAAACATTCAGTACTTC. Protein: CASSSLAGGENIQYF.

Ten or more counts support this clonotype. The V and J genes are TRBV12-3 or TRBV12-4 and TRBJ1-2; D gene uncertain. Trimming took off 5 bases at V and 4 bases at J, with 14 bases between the two ends. The CDR3 length is 14 residues. This chain's CDR3 is CASSTDLGGYGYTF. DNA for the CDR3: TGTGCCAGCAGTACCGACCTTGGTGGCTATGGCTACACCTTC.

This clonotype turned up a few times. This rearrangement joins TRBV7-6 to TRBJ1-2, with a possible D match to TRBD1 (5 bases). Germline lookup yields CDR1 SGHVS and CDR2 FNYEAQ. V dropped 6 bases and J dropped 8 bases, with 22 bases sitting between them. The CDR3 loop spans 15 amino acids. The CDR3 region is CASSPEGGGRGGYTF. Here the CDR3 DNA reads TGTGCCAGCAGTCCCGAGGGCGGGGGGAGAGGAGGCTACACCTTC.

The chain links TRBV12-3 or TRBV12-4 to TRBJ2-3, with D possibly matching TRBD1 (6 bases). The germline V and J ends were trimmed by 2 bases and 2 bases, with 8 bases remaining between them. The CDR3 extends over 14 amino acids. This CDR3 is CASSLTGFTDTQYF. The CDR3 DNA reads TGTGCCAGCAGTTTAACAGGGTTCACAGATACGCAGTATTTT.

This clonotype was counted once. Since a much larger clone is just one base distant, this may be a read error. V usage is TRBV12-3 or TRBV12-4 and J usage is TRBJ2-1; TRBD1 might be the D (6 bases). Trimming cost V 0 bases and J 12 bases, with 9 bases left between them. This CDR3 comprises 12 residues. CDR3 protein: CASSLAKGGQFF. CDR3 nucleotides: TGTGCCAGCAGTTTAGCGAAAGGGGGGCAGTTCTTC.

This clonotype came up many times. The chain links TRBV29-1 to TRBJ2-2, with no clear D. Germline V gene sequence: CDR1 SQVTM, CDR2 ANQGSEA. Deletions cut 2 bases from V and 1 base from J, with 8 bases between. The CDR3 has 14 residues. The CDR3 sequence is CSVERGRNTGELFF. The DNA for the CDR3 is TGCAGCGTTGAAAGAGGCCGGAACACCGGGGAGCTGTTTTTT.

The chain has TRBV4-1 and TRBJ1-4; 7 nucleotides align to TRBD1. CDR3 length equals 16 residues. The V gene end was trimmed by 0 bases and the J gene end by 1 base; junction bases not matched to a gene: 2. Germline V gene sequence: CDR1 MGHRA, CDR2 YSYEKL. CDR3: CASSQETGQTNEKLFF. CDR3 DNA sequence: TGCGCCAGCAGCCAAGAGACAGGGCAAACTAATGAAAAACTGTTTTTT.

The gene calls are TRBV9 and TRBJ1-3, with D uncertain. The CDR3 is 15 residues long. Germline V gene sequence: CDR1 SGDLS, CDR2 YYNGEE. V dropped 1 base and J dropped 0 bases, with 8 bases sitting between them. The CDR3 nucleotides are TGTGCCAGCAGCGTAAGGGCCGTCTCTGGAAACACCATATATTTT. Translation: CASSVRAVSGNTIYF.

For this clonotype: The junction shows a germline mismatch at one end, possibly a read error. This sequence joins TRBV9 and TRBJ2-1, with 8 bases matching TRBD2. The germline V gene encodes CDR1 SGDLS and CDR2 YYNGEE. This CDR3 region has 18 residues. The CDR3 is CASSANTRVAGRYNGQFF. In DNA, the CDR3 is TGTGCCAGCAGCGCTAATACTCGGGTAGCGGGACGCTACAATGGGCAGTTCTTC.

The CDR3: CSARGGVSAKNIQYF. The DNA of the CDR3 is TGCAGTGCTAGAGGGGGGGTTTCGGCCAAAAACATTCAGTACTTC. The gene calls are TRBV20-1 and TRBJ2-4; D possibly corresponds to TRBD2 (6 bases). The V gene's germline CDR1 is DFQATT and CDR2 SNEGSKA (reference sequence). The CDR3 is made up of 15 amino acids. V lost 1 base and J lost 1, with 11 bases in between.

This clonotype was observed a few times. This chain links TRBV5-4 with TRBJ2-5; 12 bases line up with TRBD2. The CDR3 is 17 amino acids. Germline trimming cut 4 bases from V and 4 bases from J; bases unmatched to any gene: 11. Germline-derived CDR1 and CDR2 are SGHNT and YYREEE (reference sequence). The CDR3 protein is CASSVRLAGDWRETQYF. CDR3 nucleotides: TGTGCCAGCAGCGTACGACTAGCGGGAGATTGGCGAGAGACCCAGTACTTC.

The V call is TRBV12-3 or TRBV12-4, the J call TRBJ2-2; D is possibly TRBD2 (5 bases). This CDR3 spans 14 amino acids. Trimming cost V 5 bases and J 4 bases, with 11 bases left between them. The CDR3 coding sequence is TGTGCCAGCAGTACGGCAGGACTCACCGGGGAGCTGTTTTTT. Translating it yields CASSTAGLTGELFF.

This clonotype was seen a few times. J is TRBJ1-6 and V is TRBV27; 7 bases map to TRBD1. The V gene's germline CDR1 is MNHEY and CDR2 SMNVEV (reference sequence). The CDR3 is 16 residues long. The ends lost 2 bases at V and 3 bases at J; junction bases unmatched: 4. The CDR3 coding sequence is TGTGCCAGCAGTTTACCCCGACAGGGCTATAATTCACCCCTCCACTTT. Amino acids: CASSLPRQGYNSPLHF.

This clonotype was recorded a few times. The V call is TRBV12-5, the J call TRBJ2-7, with TRBD2 matching 10 bases. Germline V gene data show CDR1 as LGHNT and CDR2 as FRNRAP. V was clipped by 2 bases and J by 2 bases; unmatched bases: 9. This CDR3 spans 17 amino acids. The CDR3 region has the DNA TGTGCTAGTGGTTTGCCTCTAGCGGGAGCTACTCCCTACGAGCAGTACTTC. Translating gives CASGLPLAGATPYEQYF.

CDR3 DNA: TGTGCCAGCAGCGGGGCAGGATCAGGGGAAAAACTGTTTTTT. Amino acids: CASSGAGSGEKLFF. J is TRBJ1-4 and V is TRBV13, with a weak D call TRBD1 (5 bases). The CDR3 is 14 residues long. Germline lookup yields CDR1 PRHDT and CDR2 FYEKMQ (reference sequence). V lost 5 bases, J lost 8 bases, and 15 bases lay in between.

For this clonotype: A read error may produce the germline difference seen at one junction end. The chain is built from TRBV12-3 or TRBV12-4 and TRBJ1-1; D is undetermined. CDR3 length: 12 amino acids. The CDR3 region has the DNA TGTGCCGGCAGTTTGTCGCTGGCTGAAGCTTTCTTT. This codes for CAGSLSLAEAFF.

This clonotype has ten or more counts. The rearrangement links TRBV27 to TRBJ1-1, with D unresolved. Trimming cost V 5 bases and J 1 base, with 11 bases left between them. Germline values: CDR1 MNHEY, CDR2 SMNVEV (reference sequence). This CDR3 spans 14 amino acids. The CDR3 sequence: CASSPIWENTEAFF. The CDR3, as DNA: TGTGCCAGCAGTCCCATATGGGAGAACACTGAAGCTTTCTTT.

CDR3: CASSPGIYTGELFF. In DNA, the CDR3 is TGTGCCAGCAGCCCCGGGATTTACACCGGGGAGCTGTTTTTT. The rearrangement links TRBV7-2 to TRBJ2-2, with D possibly matching TRBD2 (5 bases). CDR1 SGHTA and CDR2 FQGNSA come from the germline V gene. V lost 5 bases and J 3 bases, leaving 10 bases between the germline ends. This CDR3 spans 14 amino acids.

This clonotype was counted a few times. This chain uses TRBV28 with TRBJ1-1, with a possible D match to TRBD1 (6 bases). CDR1 is MDHEN, CDR2 SYDVKM, per germline. V was clipped by 6 bases and J by 6 bases, with 11 bases between them. The CDR3 spans 12 residues. CDR3 protein: CASRVQGSEAFF. DNA of the CDR3: TGTGCCAGCAGGGTCCAGGGGTCTGAAGCTTTCTTT.

The chain is built from TRBV5-1 and TRBJ2-2; D may match TRBD1 or TRBD2 (5 bases each). Germline V lookup: CDR1 SGHRS, CDR2 YFSETQ. Trimming removed 4 bases at V and 0 bases at J, with 10 bases between. This CDR3 contains 15 residues. This CDR3 is CASSRDPANTGELFF. DNA of the CDR3: TGCGCCAGCAGCCGGGACCCTGCGAACACCGGGGAGCTGTTTTTT. The full variable domain, its missing parts supplied by reference TRBV5-1 and TRBJ2-2, is KAGVTQTPRYLIKTRGQQVTLSCSPISGHRSVSWYQQTPGQGLQFLFEYFSETQRNKGNFPGRFSGRQFSNSRSEMNVSTLELGDSALYLCASSRDPANTGELFFGEGSRLTVL.

The chain links TRBV7-9 to TRBJ1-3; D is undetermined. Germline V gene lookup returns CDR1 SEHNR and CDR2 FQNEAQ (reference sequence). This CDR3 region has 10 residues. V was pared by 5 bases and J by 8 bases, with 4 bases between. CDR3 sequence (DNA): TGTGCCAGCAGCGGACACACCATATATTTT. Amino acid sequence: CASSGHTIYF.